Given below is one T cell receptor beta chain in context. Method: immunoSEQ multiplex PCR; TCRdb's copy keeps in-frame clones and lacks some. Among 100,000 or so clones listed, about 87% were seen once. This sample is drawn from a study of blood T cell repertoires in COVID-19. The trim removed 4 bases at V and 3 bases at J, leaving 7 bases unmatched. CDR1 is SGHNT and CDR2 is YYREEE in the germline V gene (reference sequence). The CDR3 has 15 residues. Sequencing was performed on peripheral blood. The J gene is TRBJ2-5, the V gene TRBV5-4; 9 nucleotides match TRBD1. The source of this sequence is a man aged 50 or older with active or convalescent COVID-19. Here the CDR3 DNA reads TGTGCCAGCAGCCCCGGGACAGGGAAGGAAGAGACCCAGTACTTC. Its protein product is CASSPGTGKEETQYF.